These 5 T cell receptor beta chains originate from one sample sequenced in a study of post-analysis software for immune sequencing data. Antigen specificity for these receptors is unknown. Presence of unique molecular identifiers characterized the TCR beta cDNA libraries. TCRdb re-analysed the PCR reads in MiXCR, keeping a single row per CDR3 protein. Here the sample spans about 430,000 distinct CDR3 sequences, 30% to 45% being singletons. Study-level findings and limits: A few TRBV segments (TRBV5-6, TRBV5-1 and TRBV20-1 among them) occurred more frequently in patients than in controls.

The sequencing input was blood. Source of these receptors: a girl aged 2-10 years with multiple sclerosis.

The rearrangement links TRBV20-1 to TRBJ2-3, with TRBD2 matching 9 bases. Germline trimming cut 5 bases from V and 5 bases from J; bases unmatched to any gene: 20. The germline V gene has CDR1 DFQATT and CDR2 SNEGSKA (reference sequence). The CDR3 consists of 18 residues. The CDR3 region has the DNA TGCAGTGCTCGACCCTCCCCCGGCGTGCGGGGGGGCCTAGATACGCAGTATTTT. As protein: CSARPSPGVRGGLDTQYF.

Ten or more counts support this clonotype. The genes are TRBV6-6 and TRBJ2-5, with TRBD1 identical over 8 bases. This CDR3 region has 17 residues. V shed 6 bases, J shed 3 bases, and the junction held 15 bases outside the gene matches. From germline, CDR1 is MNHNY and CDR2 SVGAGI (reference sequence). The CDR3 region has the DNA TGTGCCAGCAGCTTCGGCATCATTAAGACAGGGGAAGAGACCCAGTACTTC. Its protein product is CASSFGIIKTGEETQYF.

CDR3 sequence reads: CASSPMIQETQYF. CDR3 nucleotides: TGTGCCAGCAGCCCCATGATACAAGAGACCCAGTACTTC. The rearrangement links TRBV7-6 to TRBJ2-5, with D uncertain. CDR1 is SGHVS and CDR2 is FNYEAQ in the germline V gene. V lost 5 bases and J 2 bases, leaving 9 bases between the germline ends. This CDR3 comprises 13 residues.

This clonotype was found a few times. The V and J genes are TRBV6-6 and TRBJ1-6, with 7 bases fitting TRBD1. This CDR3 spans 15 amino acids. CDR1 is MNHNY and CDR2 is SVGAGI in the germline V gene (reference sequence). V dropped 6 bases and J dropped 7; count of bases not matched to a gene: 9. The CDR3 is CASSRTGEGNSPLHF. The CDR3 DNA sequence: TGTGCCAGCAGCCGAACAGGGGAAGGGAATTCACCCCTCCACTTT.

V gene TRBV5-1 combines with J gene TRBJ2-5, with 15 nucleotides matching TRBD2. CDR1 SGHRS and CDR2 YFSETQ come from the germline V gene. CDR3 length: 19 amino acids. J lost 2 bases, V lost 5 bases, and 13 bases had no gene match. CDR3 region: CASSPGRTSGREWQETQYF. Written as DNA, the CDR3 is TGCGCCAGCAGTCCCGGTCGGACTAGCGGGAGGGAGTGGCAAGAGACCCAGTACTTC.